Below, 13 T cell receptor beta chains from the same sample are listed, as sequenced in a study of beta chain features in type 1 diabetes. Expressed TCRB transcripts got sequenced, as all isolated RNA was reverse transcribed. Only in-frame clones appear in the TCRdb table, and some are missing; sequencing was by immunoSEQ multiplex PCR. The sample lists roughly 240,000 clones, about 14% occurring once. Sequences were obtained from naive CD4+ T cells from blood. Receptor source: a middle-aged woman in good health.

The chain carries TRBV2 and TRBJ2-7; D not resolved. The CDR3 length is 12 residues. The germline V gene encodes CDR1 SNHLY and CDR2 FYNNEI. The ends were cut back, 2 bases at V and 3 bases at J, with 5 bases in the middle. The CDR3 here is CASSETSYEQYF. The CDR3 DNA sequence: TGTGCCAGCAGTGAAACCAGCTACGAGCAGTACTTC.

This clone was counted a few times. V and J are TRBV6-5 and TRBJ2-3; D is perhaps TRBD2 (6 bases). Germline CDR1 MNHEY, CDR2 SVGAGI. With 2 bases removed from V and 6 bases from J, the gap between germline ends came to 9 bases. The length of the CDR3 is 13 residues. CDR3 amino acids: CASSYVGGDTQYF. The CDR3 nucleotides read TGTGCCAGCAGTTACGTTGGGGGGGATACGCAGTATTTT.

At least ten counts were recorded for this clone. This chain joins TRBV7-9 and TRBJ1-2; no reliable D call. The CDR3 is made up of 13 amino acids. V lost 6 bases to trimming and J lost 4 bases, with 12 bases between them. The germline V gene encodes CDR1 SEHNR and CDR2 FQNEAQ (reference sequence). The CDR3: CASSPNLLYGYTF. CDR3 sequence (DNA): TGTGCCAGCAGTCCTAATTTGCTCTATGGCTACACCTTC.

This clone was seen a few times. This chain links TRBV5-1 with TRBJ2-7; tentatively, D is TRBD1 (5 bases). The V gene lost 1 base and the J gene lost 1 base, with 9 bases spanning the gap. The CDR3 has 14 amino acids. Germline CDR1 SGHRS, CDR2 YFSETQ. Here the CDR3 DNA reads TGCGCCAGCAGCTTGAAAGGGGTTTCCTACGAGCAGTACTTC. Its translation: CASSLKGVSYEQYF.

This clone was counted between two and nine times. The chain carries TRBV10-3 and TRBJ1-5; no firm D call. Germline CDR1 and CDR2: ENHRY and SYGVKD. This CDR3 contains 15 residues. The V gene lost 3 bases and the J gene lost 5 bases, with 14 bases spanning the gap. The CDR3 reads CAISEGPGLDQPQHF. CDR3 nucleotides: TGTGCCATCAGTGAAGGTCCAGGATTGGATCAGCCCCAGCATTTT.

This clone has a handful of counts. This chain joins TRBV5-1 and TRBJ1-4; TRBD1 matches at 8 bases. Germline CDR1 and CDR2: SGHRS and YFSETQ. Trimming removed 7 bases from V and 5 bases from J; junction bases left unmatched: 1. There are 12 residues in the CDR3. The CDR3: CASGQGNEKLFF. The CDR3 DNA follows: TGCGCCAGCGGACAGGGAAATGAAAAACTGTTTTTT. The full variable domain, rest sourced from reference TRBV5-1 and TRBJ1-4, is KAGVTQTPRYLIKTRGQQVTLSCSPISGHRSVSWYQQTPGQGLQFLFEYFSETQRNKGNFPGRFSGRQFSNSRSEMNVSTLELGDSALYLCASGQGNEKLFFGSGTQLSVL.

This chain joins TRBV5-1 and TRBJ2-2; TRBD2 might be the D (6 bases). Germline V CDR1 and CDR2: SGHRS, YFSETQ. V gave up 5 bases and J gave up 6 bases, with 14 bases separating them. This CDR3 has 14 residues. The CDR3 is CASSSGVTPGELFF. The CDR3 region has the DNA TGCGCCAGCAGTTCGGGGGTAACCCCCGGGGAGCTGTTTTTT.

This chain joins TRBV20-1 and TRBJ2-5; the D is unclear. Trimming removed 5 bases from V and 5 bases from J, with 9 bases in between. Germline V CDR1 and CDR2: DFQATT, SNEGSKA (reference sequence). The CDR3 is made up of 11 amino acids. This CDR3 reads CSALYGETQYF. The CDR3 bases are TGCAGTGCTCTATACGGGGAGACCCAGTACTTC.

DNA of the CDR3: TGTGCCAGCAGCTTGGAGGTAGGGGGGAACACCGGGGAGCTGTTTTTT. This codes for CASSLEVGGNTGELFF. The J gene is TRBJ2-2, the V gene TRBV5-6; TRBD1 is a possible D gene (6 bases). Germline assignment: CDR1 SGHDT and CDR2 YYEEEE. CDR3 length: 16 amino acids. Trimming took off 0 bases at V and 1 base at J, with 10 bases between the two ends.

The rearrangement joins TRBV5-1 to TRBJ2-7, with a weak D call TRBD1 (6 bases). Trimming removed 1 base at V and 7 bases at J, with 15 bases between. The CDR3 length is 14 residues. Per germline, CDR1 SGHRS and CDR2 YFSETQ. CDR3 DNA: TGCGCCAGCAGCTTGTCGACAGGACTGGGGGAGCAGTACTTC. Its translation: CASSLSTGLGEQYF.

V and J are TRBV5-1 and TRBJ2-3; 9 nucleotides line up with TRBD2. Germline CDR1 SGHRS, CDR2 YFSETQ. Losses at the gene ends were 4 bases for V and 6 bases for J; bases not matched to a gene: 6. The CDR3 totals 14 residues. The CDR3 reads CASSRGGAGDTQYF. DNA of the CDR3: TGCGCCAGCAGCCGCGGGGGGGCCGGCGATACGCAGTATTTT.

This clone was recorded a few times. The chain is built from TRBV5-6 and TRBJ1-6; D unresolved. This CDR3 spans 13 amino acids. Germline V gene data show CDR1 as SGHDT and CDR2 as YYEEEE. Trimming removed 4 bases from V and 7 bases from J, with 9 bases in between. The DNA of the CDR3 is TGTGCCAGCAGCCTGATGAGCAATTCACCCCTCCACTTT. This sequence encodes CASSLMSNSPLHF. The entire variable domain, with the rest obtained from reference TRBV5-6 and TRBJ1-6, is as follows: DAGVTQSPTHLIKTRGQQVTLRCSPKSGHDTVSWYQQALGQGPQFIFQYYEEEERQRGNFPDRFSGHQFPNYSSELNVNALLLGDSALYLCASSLMSNSPLHFGNGTRLTVT.

The rearrangement links TRBV6-1 to TRBJ1-2, with no clear D. The V end lost 5 bases, the J end lost 2 bases, and 12 bases lay between the germline ends. CDR1 MNHNS and CDR2 SASEGT come from the germline V gene. The CDR3 is 14 residues long. CDR3 protein: CASSTGLANYGYTF. CDR3 DNA sequence: TGTGCCAGCAGTACGGGATTAGCGAACTATGGCTACACCTTC.